This T cell receptor (beta chain) derives from a study of cytomegalovirus exposure and HLA in healthy donors (dated by TCRdb to 2016 to 2017). Regarding the study in general: In an earlier analysis of 587 of the donors, less than 350 Gb of sequence data and 90 million to 120 million unique TCR beta sequences from about 179 million T cells were reported. The number of donors typed differed by locus, with 629-630 for A, B, C, DRB1 and DQB1, 522 for DQA1, 600 to 610 for DPA1, and over 400 for DPB1. Across 300 to 400 genotyped donors of the cohort, an average of roughly 230,000 unique TCR beta nucleotide sequences per donor were sequenced, and roughly 20% of those sequences were non-productive. Of the 398 genotyped donors, more than 75% were placed in the genetic ancestry cluster associated with self-reported Caucasian donors. In the later analysis, no new phenotypic data were used to find candidate immune exposures; instead, reliance was placed on TCR beta sequences and their occurrence across donors. To study patterns of TCR occurrence, a later analysis re-analyzed previously published TCR beta repertoires from 666 donors and added high-resolution HLA genotyping. Using immunosequencing, the study profiled T cell repertoires from approximately 700 subjects and related those repertoires to cytomegalovirus serostatus. Roughly five DR-DQ haplotypes were treated as single units for association and clustering because of strong linkage in the cohort. To predict cytomegalovirus infection status, the study brought together high-throughput TCR immunosequencing, statistical association of individual TCRs with disease status, and machine learning. Every repertoire in the discovery cohort had been generated on one and the same sequencing platform. Class I and class II HLA loci were covered by the typing at four-digit resolution. A later genetic analysis used genome-wide SNP genotypes for about 65% of the 666 donors, treating that subset as a discovery cohort. Donor age, sex, ethnicity and CMV serostatus were collected together with the repertoire data. An earlier analysis of about 620 of the donors applied high-throughput TCR beta sequencing to assess whether each TCR beta V gene segment acted as functional or pseudogenic. Along with the approximately 600-subject first cohort, a separate validation cohort of around 110 different subjects was used. The study aimed to test whether cataloging public T cell receptors could reveal signatures of past pathogen exposure. An early release covering roughly 640 HLA-typed donors comprised approximately 300 gigabases of sequencing data and roughly 85 million unique TCR sequences.

In total, 666 healthy bone marrow donors made up the cohort. At the time of sampling, every cohort member was nominally healthy, though immune exposures that went unrecorded were likely present. The donor tested CMV seronegative, placing the donor among the approximately 400 seronegative members of the cohort. A peripheral blood sample was collected from each donor, and TCR beta sequencing was performed on peripheral blood mononuclear cells. The Qiagen DNeasy Blood Extraction Kit was used to extract genomic DNA from the blood cell samples. A note on this clone: The antigen it binds to is not known. No base quality values were provided; no much bigger clone lies one nucleotide off.

For CDR1 and CDR2, the germline V gene lists SGHRS and YFSETQ. Spanning cysteine to phenylalanine, the CDR3 consists of 14 amino acids. Only the CDR3 region is kept as DNA, spanning 42 bases read in frame from base 1. Here V drops 5 bases and J drops 3 bases, and the junction holds 4 bases not matched to any gene. The investigation overall reported the following: Most TCR sequences were observed very rarely across donors, whereas some public TCRs were present in many individuals. In an earlier analysis of under 600 of the donors, most TCR beta V segments were observed in productive rearrangements about 90% or about 30% of the time, broadly matching IMGT annotations. A later analysis found that most CMV-associated TCR beta chains appeared HLA-restricted, with HLA associations seemingly driven largely by CMV exposure. According to a later genetic analysis, donors in an Asian-associated ancestry cluster had fewer N-insertions in productive TCRs than the approximately 670-donor mean. A further reported finding was that TCR beta sequences accurately predicted the HLA-A and HLA-B alleles for most subjects in the first cohort. Cytomegalovirus status was reported to be diagnosed by the classifier with high specificity and sensitivity in both the original and validation cohorts. When HLA alleles, especially DR and DQ, strongly co-occurred, attributing TCR associations to individual alleles was difficult. It was suggested by the authors that the approach could potentially be generalized to other disease states and immunological phenotypes. Because some donors lacked HLA typing at each locus, the association tests relied only on the typed subset. The 87-base-pair reads could not distinguish some IMGT-functional V segments, including TRBV6-2 and TRBV6-3, so those segments were excluded. Sequencing depth was assumed to be roughly uniform across donors in the presence/absence analyses, though that assumption may not hold. In a later analysis, TCR association rates were found to vary across HLA loci, with the most associated TCRs seen for DRB1 alleles and the fewest for HLA-C alleles. Specific HLA alleles were associated with over 15,000 TCR beta sequences at a false discovery rate of 0.05 in a later analysis. A cluster of highly shared sequence variants was judged likely to represent a technical artifact of the sequencing pipeline. Linkage disequilibrium might explain the correlated functional status among segregating V segments, but an unknown experimental factor could not be ruled out. For the cohort, immune exposure information was limited to CMV serostatus. Around 16 rarely observed V segments, including chromosome 9 orphons, were excluded from the earlier analysis of a few hundred of the donors because counts were too low. In the study, around 160 TCR beta chains were listed as associated with cytomegalovirus. A later analysis reported that several top co-occurrence clusters appeared linked to parvovirus B19, influenza, CMV and Epstein-Barr virus. In this cohort, only TCR beta chains were sequenced, and detectable features were limited by the absence of alpha or paired-chain data. A later analysis found that HLA-associated TCR beta chains were more clonally expanded and had lower generation probabilities than equally common non-associated chains. In vitro tests confirmed that a few of the cytomegalovirus-associated TCR beta chains recognize cytomegalovirus antigens. In a later genetic analysis, a missense DCLRE1C variant was associated with V-gene and J-gene trimming of TCR beta chains, and the association was replicated in an independent cohort.

Preparation of the library involved the immunoSEQ multiplex PCR assay. For the multiplex PCR, a mixture combining 60 forward primers for TCR Vbeta segments and 13 reverse primers for TCR Jbeta segments was used. A multiplex PCR assay on genomic DNA amplified the CDR3 region of rearranged TCR beta genes. The amplified TCR beta libraries were sequenced on the Illumina HiSeq System as 87-base-pair reads. Concerning the study's data processing: A later analysis counted approximately 84 million unique TCR beta chains across the 690 or so repertoires, and some 11 million of these chains were shared by at least two donors. To remove PCR and sequencing errors, raw reads were error-corrected and collapsed into unique sequences using a nearest-neighbor algorithm that merged closely related sequences. CDR3 sequences were aligned to IMGT reference sequences to assign V, D and J gene segments. For a sequence to be retained, at least a six-nucleotide match to both a V gene segment and a J gene segment was required. Rearrangements were called productive when the CDR3 lacked stop codons and stayed in frame with V and J; all others were non-productive. CDR3 was defined according to IMGT convention as the region running from the second conserved V-encoded cysteine to the conserved J-encoded phenylalanine. Sequences without an unambiguous match to a single V gene segment were excluded from the earlier analysis of over 500 of the donors. In an earlier analysis of about 590 of the donors, a V segment was called functional when productive rearrangements were above 56.7%, and segregating when the standard deviation between donors exceeded 5%. To diagnose cytomegalovirus status from the catalog of TCR beta chain sequences, a statistical classification framework was built. In a later analysis, TCR nucleotide sequences were compared against IMGT/GENE-DB human TR gene sequences so that V and J genes could be assigned. In a later analysis, CDR3 sequences and most-parsimonious VDJ recombination scenarios were assigned using the TCRdist pipeline. A later analysis defined each TCR beta chain by its CDR3 amino acid sequence plus V-gene family, and excluded reads lacking a unique V-gene family. To address suspected cross-contamination and a sequencing artifact, a later analysis removed around 600 highly shared, low-generation-probability nucleotide sequences. For each public chain, a later analysis derived a clonal expansion index from normalized ranks of inferred template counts within each repertoire. A later analysis computed generation probabilities with a VDJ recombination model fitted to out-of-frame rearrangements, and checked the results against IGoR. In a later analysis, hypergeometric tests were used to score TCR-TCR, TCR-HLA and TCR-CMV co-occurrence, with a repertoire-size bias correction applied to TCR pairs. In a later analysis, false discovery rates were estimated by permuting HLA or CMV assignments 20 times. In a later analysis, co-occurring TCRs were grouped with DBSCAN, and TCRdist sequence similarity was added when clustering was performed within HLA-allele-positive subsets. For co-occurrence clustering, repertoires with fewer than 30,000 or more than 120,000 public chains were excluded, along with 4 to 6 repertoires with anomalous nucleotide sharing. TCRdb re-hosts the immuneACCESS table, in-frame sequences only. Its copies lack some clones; in the studies checked, an unresolved V gene accounts for under half of them, and the cause for the rest is not known. V and J calls and clone size are copied from that table; D and trimming were computed from the DNA. This sample has 220,000 or so clones in its table, and around four fifths of those were observed once. 1.5% to 2% of the sample belongs to the ten largest clones.

The receptor comes from a man in his fifties or sixties in good health and CMV-seronegative. The V gene is TRBV5-1 and the J gene is TRBJ1-1, and TRBD1 matches 10 of the central bases. Sequenced sample: PBMCs. The DNA is as follows: TGCGCCAGCAGTGACAGGGGGCGGGACACTGAAGCTTTCTTT. Protein translation: CASSDRGRDTEAFF. The CDR3, completed at both ends by the reference TRBV5-1 and TRBJ1-1 genes, gives the full variable domain KAGVTQTPRYLIKTRGQQVTLSCSPISGHRSVSWYQQTPGQGLQFLFEYFSETQRNKGNFPGRFSGRQFSNSRSEMNVSTLELGDSALYLCASSDRGRDTEAFFGQGTRLTVV.